This T cell receptor beta chain was recorded in a study of regulatory dendritic cells for organ transplantation. The overall study: Regulatory dendritic cells came from monocytes given vitamin D3 and IL-10. On day 6, the dendritic cells were exposed to LPS. The study, taken as a whole, reports: The authors noted considerable between-person heterogeneity in alloreactive memory CD8+ cells.

Sorted T cells were CFSE-labeled and cultured 5 days with allogeneic regulatory or mature dendritic cells at 1:10. FACS sorted CD4+ or CD8+ T cells into CD45RA+ naive and CD45RO+ memory. Trimming pared 5 bases from V and 0 bases from J, leaving 10 bases between. The length of the CDR3 is 15 residues. Germline lookup yields CDR1 SGHTA and CDR2 FQGNSA. Some clones are missing from TCRdb's copy, which holds only in-frame ones; the method was immunoSEQ multiplex PCR. The repertoire includes 15,000 to 20,000 clones, less than 80% of them detected once, and 2.5% to 3.5% sits in the top ten. A remark on this clone: What it binds is not known.

Sequencing used memory CD4+ T cells from blood cultured with regulatory dendritic cells. Subset meaning: CD45RO+ memory T cells. This chain links TRBV7-2 with TRBJ2-2; D unresolved. This TCR was sampled from a human donor in good health. CDR3 amino acids: CASSRGGTNTGELFF. CDR3 nucleotide sequence: TGTGCCAGCAGCCGCGGTGGGACGAACACCGGGGAGCTGTTTTTT.